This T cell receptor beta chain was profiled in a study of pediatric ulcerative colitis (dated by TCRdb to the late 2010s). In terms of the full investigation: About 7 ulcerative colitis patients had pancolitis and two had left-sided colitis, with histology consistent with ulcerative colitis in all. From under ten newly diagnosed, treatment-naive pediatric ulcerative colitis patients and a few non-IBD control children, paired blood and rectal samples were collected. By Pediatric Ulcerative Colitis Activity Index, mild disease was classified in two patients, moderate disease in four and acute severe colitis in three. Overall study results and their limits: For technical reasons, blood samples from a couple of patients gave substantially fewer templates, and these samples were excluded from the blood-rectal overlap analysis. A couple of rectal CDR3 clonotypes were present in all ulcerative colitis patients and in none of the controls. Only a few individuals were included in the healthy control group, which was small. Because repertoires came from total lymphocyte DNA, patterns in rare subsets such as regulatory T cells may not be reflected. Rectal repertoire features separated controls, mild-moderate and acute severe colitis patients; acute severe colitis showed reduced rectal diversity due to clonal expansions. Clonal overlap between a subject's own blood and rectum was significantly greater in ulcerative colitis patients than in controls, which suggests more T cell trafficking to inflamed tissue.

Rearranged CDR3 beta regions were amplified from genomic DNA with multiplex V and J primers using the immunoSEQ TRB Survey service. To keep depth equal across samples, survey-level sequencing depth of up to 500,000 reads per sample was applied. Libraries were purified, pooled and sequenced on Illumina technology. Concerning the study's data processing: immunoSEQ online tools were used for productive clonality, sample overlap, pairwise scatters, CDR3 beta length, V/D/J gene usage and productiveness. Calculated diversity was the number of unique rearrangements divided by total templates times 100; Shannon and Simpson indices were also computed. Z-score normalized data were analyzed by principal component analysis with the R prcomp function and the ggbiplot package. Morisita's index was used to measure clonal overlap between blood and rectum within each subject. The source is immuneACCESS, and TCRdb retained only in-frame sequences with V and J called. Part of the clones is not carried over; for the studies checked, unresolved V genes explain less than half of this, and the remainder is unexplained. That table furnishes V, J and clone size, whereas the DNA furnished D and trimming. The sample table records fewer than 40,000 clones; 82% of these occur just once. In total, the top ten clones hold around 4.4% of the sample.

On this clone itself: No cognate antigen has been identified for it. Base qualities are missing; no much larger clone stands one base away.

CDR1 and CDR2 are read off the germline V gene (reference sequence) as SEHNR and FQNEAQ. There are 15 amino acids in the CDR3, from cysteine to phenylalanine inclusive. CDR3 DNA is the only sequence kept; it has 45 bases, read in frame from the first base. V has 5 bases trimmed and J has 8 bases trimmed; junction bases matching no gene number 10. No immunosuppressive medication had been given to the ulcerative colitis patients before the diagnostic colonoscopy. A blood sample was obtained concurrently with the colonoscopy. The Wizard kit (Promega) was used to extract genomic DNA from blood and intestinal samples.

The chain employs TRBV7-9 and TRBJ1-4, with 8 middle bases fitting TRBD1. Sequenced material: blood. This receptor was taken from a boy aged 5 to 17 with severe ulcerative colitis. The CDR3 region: CASSPSGTGPEKLFF. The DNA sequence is TGTGCCAGCAGCCCCTCCGGGACAGGACCCGAAAAACTGTTTTTT.